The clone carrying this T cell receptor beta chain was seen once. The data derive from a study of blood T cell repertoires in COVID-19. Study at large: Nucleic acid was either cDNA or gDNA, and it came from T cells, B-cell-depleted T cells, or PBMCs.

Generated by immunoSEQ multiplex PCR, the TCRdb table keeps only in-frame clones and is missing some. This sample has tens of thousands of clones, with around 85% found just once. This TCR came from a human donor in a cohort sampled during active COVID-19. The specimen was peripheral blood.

The CDR3 is CATSDPKRTGKTEAFF. The CDR3 coding sequence is TGTGCCACCAGTGACCCCAAGCGGACAGGGAAAACTGAAGCTTTCTTT. The chain recombines TRBV24-1 with TRBJ1-1, with 8 bases matching TRBD1. Germline CDR1 KGHDR, CDR2 SFDVKD. The J segment lost 5 bases and the V segment lost 4 bases, leaving 11 bases of the junction unmatched. The CDR3 totals 16 residues.